Below are 18 T cell receptor beta chains sequenced from a single sample in a study of cytomegalovirus exposure and HLA in healthy donors. This table comes from immunoSEQ multiplex PCR, and its TCRdb copy is limited to in-frame clones, with some not included. The repertoire holds some 170,000 clones, approximately 96% seen once, with 0.8% to 1% in the top ten. The material sequenced was PBMCs. Source of these receptors: a woman under 30 in good health and CMV-seronegative.

J is TRBJ1-6 and V is TRBV4-1, with D uncertain. This CDR3 has 15 residues. The ends were cut back, 0 bases at V and 12 bases at J, with 15 bases in the middle. Germline V gene data show CDR1 as MGHRA and CDR2 as YSYEKL. This CDR3 reads CASSQDGDPTKPLHF. As DNA, the CDR3 is TGCGCCAGCAGCCAAGACGGAGACCCCACTAAACCCCTCCACTTT.

This chain joins TRBV25-1 and TRBJ1-2; tentative D call: TRBD1 (6 bases). CDR3 length equals 14 residues. V gave up 0 bases and J gave up 8 bases, with 13 bases separating them. Germline loops: CDR1 MGHDK, CDR2 SYGVNS. The CDR3 DNA reads TGTGCCAGCAGTGAATACGGGACAATCTACGGCTACACCTTC. The encoded protein is CASSEYGTIYGYTF.

This chain links TRBV6-6 with TRBJ1-6; TRBD1 aligns across 9 bases. Trimming removed 6 bases from V and 8 bases from J; junction bases left unmatched: 11. This CDR3 region has 16 residues. Germline V gives CDR1 MNHNY, CDR2 SVGAGI (reference sequence). CDR3 coding DNA: TGTGCCAGCAGCCCTACTCGGGACAGGGATTATTCACCCCTCCACTTT. As protein: CASSPTRDRDYSPLHF.

A single count supports this clone. The chain combines TRBV2 with TRBJ2-5; D not certain. Germline CDR1 SNHLY, CDR2 FYNNEI. The CDR3 runs 11 residues. V was cut by 8 bases and J by 6 bases, with 10 bases left in between. The CDR3 DNA reads TGTGCCAGCGGGCCCGAGAAGACCCAGTACTTC. Translation gives CASGPEKTQYF.

The chain couples TRBV5-1 to TRBJ2-2; 7 bases match TRBD2. V trimming: 3 bases; J trimming: 2 bases; junction bases outside the gene matches: 16. The CDR3 is 19 amino acids. From germline, CDR1 is SGHRS and CDR2 YFSETQ. CDR3 DNA: TGCGCCAGCAGCTCCCGGGACTACGGGCACCCGACCAACACCGGGGAGCTGTTTTTT. It translates to CASSSRDYGHPTNTGELFF. Filled out from reference TRBV5-1 and TRBJ2-2, the complete variable domain reads KAGVTQTPRYLIKTRGQQVTLSCSPISGHRSVSWYQQTPGQGLQFLFEYFSETQRNKGNFPGRFSGRQFSNSRSEMNVSTLELGDSALYLCASSSRDYGHPTNTGELFFGEGSRLTVL.

J is TRBJ1-1 and V is TRBV18, with 7 positions matching TRBD1. Germline lookup yields CDR1 KGHSH and CDR2 LQKENI. V lost 6 bases, J lost 0 bases, and 4 bases stayed unmatched. CDR3 length: 14 residues. CDR3 nucleotide sequence: TGTGCCAGCTCCACGGGACAGCTGAACACTGAAGCTTTCTTT. Its protein is CASSTGQLNTEAFF. Combining the CDR3 with reference TRBV18 and TRBJ1-1 gives the whole variable domain NAGVMQNPRHLVRRRGQEARLRCSPMKGHSHVYWYRQLPEEGLKFMVYLQKENIIDESGMPKERFSAEFPKEGPSILRIQQVVRGDSAAYFCASSTGQLNTEAFFGQGTRLTVV.

This clone was seen a handful of times. CDR3 protein: CASSQSTGIYGYTF. CDR3 coding DNA: TGCGCCAGCAGTCAATCGACAGGCATTTATGGCTACACCTTC. The V and J genes are TRBV23-1 and TRBJ1-2; D might be TRBD1 (6 bases). TRBV23-1 is an open reading frame, and its role is uncertain. The CDR3 runs to 14 residues. V was pared by 0 bases and J by 5 bases, with 10 bases between.

This sequence joins TRBV4-3 and TRBJ2-2; TRBD1 might be the D (6 bases). The germline V gene has CDR1 LGHNA and CDR2 YSLEER. This CDR3 has 17 amino acids. The V end was cut by 0 bases, the J end by 5 bases, with 16 bases between. The CDR3 reads CASSQDPYWQGTGELFF. CDR3 nucleotide sequence: TGCGCCAGCAGCCAAGATCCATATTGGCAGGGGACCGGGGAGCTGTTTTTT.

The rearrangement joins TRBV7-3 to TRBJ2-1; the match to TRBD2 covers 11 bases. Germline CDR1 is SGHTA and CDR2 is FQGTGA. This CDR3 is built from 18 residues. V dropped 0 bases and J dropped 3; count of bases not matched to a gene: 7. CDR3 in amino acids: CASSLTLAGGMVYNEQFF. The CDR3 nucleotides are TGTGCCAGCAGCTTAACGCTAGCGGGGGGAATGGTCTACAATGAGCAGTTCTTC. The variable domain in full, completed from reference TRBV7-3 and TRBJ2-1, reads GAGVSQTPSNKVTEKGKYVELRCDPISGHTALYWYRQSLGQGPEFLIYFQGTGAADDSGLPNDRFFAVRPEGSVSTLKIQRTERGDSAVYLCASSLTLAGGMVYNEQFFGPGTRLTVL.

This sequence joins TRBV4-3 and TRBJ1-2; TRBD1 is a possible D gene (5 bases). Germline CDR1 and CDR2: LGHNA and YSLEER. V gave up 3 bases and J gave up 4 bases, with 18 bases separating them. The CDR3 consists of 16 residues. The CDR3 bases are TGCGCCAGCAGCCACTCATCCAGGGTCGGGCGCTATGGCTACACCTTC. Amino acids: CASSHSSRVGRYGYTF.

The chain links TRBV7-2 to TRBJ2-7; perhaps TRBD2 as D (7 bases). Germline V gives CDR1 SGHTA, CDR2 FQGNSA. V was pared by 1 base and J by 2 bases, with 15 bases between. CDR3 length equals 16 residues. CDR3 loop: CASSLEGWGGAYEQYF. CDR3 in DNA: TGTGCCAGCAGCTTAGAGGGGTGGGGGGGCGCCTACGAGCAGTACTTC.

This sequence joins TRBV29-1 and TRBJ1-5, with a weak D call TRBD1 (5 bases). Germline CDR1 reads SQVTM; CDR2 reads ANQGSEA. CDR3 length equals 12 residues. Trimming pared 6 bases from V and 9 bases from J, leaving 15 bases between. The CDR3 loop reads CSVRQSEGPQHF. The CDR3 coding sequence is TGCAGCGTGCGACAGTCTGAAGGGCCCCAGCATTTT.

This clone has only one observation. V gene TRBV30 combines with J gene TRBJ1-6; D not resolved. Germline V gene lookup returns CDR1 GTSNPN and CDR2 SVGIG (reference sequence). The CDR3 has 11 amino acids. With 3 bases removed from V and 7 bases from J, the gap between germline ends came to 4 bases. The CDR3 DNA sequence: TGTGCCTGGAGCCTCAATTCACCCCTCCACTTT. Translated: CAWSLNSPLHF.

The J gene is TRBJ2-3, the V gene TRBV2, with D possibly matching TRBD1 (5 bases). Trimming removed 5 bases from V and 4 bases from J, with 7 bases in between. From germline, CDR1 is SNHLY and CDR2 FYNNEI. CDR3 length: 12 amino acids. CDR3 sequence reads: CASSRGADTQYF. Here the CDR3 DNA reads TGTGCCAGCAGTAGGGGCGCAGATACGCAGTATTTT.

This clone was picked up one time. V usage is TRBV27 and J usage is TRBJ1-2; a possible D gene is TRBD1 (6 bases). V gave up 4 bases and J gave up 3 bases, with 6 bases separating them. Germline V gives CDR1 MNHEY, CDR2 SMNVEV (reference sequence). This CDR3 contains 12 residues. CDR3 DNA sequence: TGTGCCAGCAGTTCAGGGGACTATGGCTACACCTTC. Its protein product is CASSSGDYGYTF.

The chain links TRBV14 to TRBJ1-1; 9 bases are shared with TRBD1. The germline CDR1 and CDR2 sequences are SGHDN and FVKESK. The CDR3 runs to 17 residues. J lost 3 bases, V lost 4 bases, and 12 bases had no gene match. Written as DNA, the CDR3 is TGTGCCAGCAGCCCGAGAGTGGGACAGGGCGGACACACTGAAGCTTTCTTT. It specifies CASSPRVGQGGHTEAFF. Combining the CDR3 with reference TRBV14 and TRBJ1-1 gives the whole variable domain EAGVTQFPSHSVIEKGQTVTLRCDPISGHDNLYWYRRVMGKEIKFLLHFVKESKQDESGMPNNRFLAERTGGTYSTLKVQPAELEDSGVYFCASSPRVGQGGHTEAFFGQGTRLTVV.

V is TRBV5-6 and J is TRBJ1-4, with 10 bases aligning to TRBD1. Trimming at V came to 4 bases and at J to 10 bases, leaving 16 bases not matched to a gene. This CDR3 has 17 amino acids. Germline assignment: CDR1 SGHDT and CDR2 YYEEEE. CDR3 sequence (DNA): TGTGCCAGCAGCGGACCGGGACAGGGGTATATAAGTGGAAAACTGTTTTTT. This translates into CASSGPGQGYISGKLFF.

The chain uses TRBV4-1 and TRBJ2-7; D is undetermined. Trimming removed 2 bases at V and 3 bases at J, with 8 bases between. Germline V gene sequence: CDR1 MGHRA, CDR2 YSYEKL. The CDR3 has 13 amino acids. In DNA form, the CDR3 reads TGCGCCAGCAGCCAAACATACGACTACGAGCAGTACTTC. This codes for CASSQTYDYEQYF.